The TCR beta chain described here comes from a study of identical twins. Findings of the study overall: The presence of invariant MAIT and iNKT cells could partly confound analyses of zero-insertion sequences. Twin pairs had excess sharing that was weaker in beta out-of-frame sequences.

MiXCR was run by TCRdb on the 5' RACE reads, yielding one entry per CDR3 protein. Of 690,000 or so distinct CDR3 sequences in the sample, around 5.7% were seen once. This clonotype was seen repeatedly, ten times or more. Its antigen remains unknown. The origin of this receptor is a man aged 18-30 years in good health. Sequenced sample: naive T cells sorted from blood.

The CDR3 DNA is TGTGCCAGCAGTCAGCTAGCGGGAGATACGCAGTATTTT. Protein: CASSQLAGDTQYF. The rearrangement joins TRBV6-2 or TRBV6-3 to TRBJ2-3; 8 nucleotides align to TRBD2. CDR1 MNHEY and CDR2 SVGEGT come from the germline V gene. The CDR3 totals 13 residues. V lost 5 bases, J lost 5 bases, and 3 bases stayed unmatched.